The rows below give T cell receptor beta chains drawn from one sample of a study of T cells after yellow fever vaccination. Each CDR3 protein is one row after TCRdb ran MiXCR on the 5' RACE reads. The sample contains approximately 550,000 distinct CDR3 sequences, under 25% of which appear only once. The sample in question was PBMCs, obtained 15 days after the yellow fever booster vaccination. These receptors were obtained from a man aged 25-40 years who received the YFV17D yellow fever vaccine. Both conserved end residues are part of each CDR3. Fields, in order: J gene, V gene, CDR3 protein.

>TRBJ2-7|TRBV29-1
CSVEEETSGSISYEQYF
>TRBJ1-4|TRBV6-1
CASSDGQGQEKLFF
>TRBJ2-7|TRBV10-3
CAISPGTSVGEQYF
>TRBJ2-1|TRBV7-2
CASSLAEQHGAQFF
>TRBJ2-2|TRBV7-2
CASSNQGTGELFF
>TRBJ2-7|TRBV28
CASSLVQGLYEQYF
>TRBJ1-1|TRBV7-8
CASSFAQGPMNTEAFF
>TRBJ2-2|TRBV7-2
CASSSGYPPGELFF
>TRBJ1-4|TRBV11-1
CASSLDRGKTTNEKLFF
>TRBJ2-7|TRBV27
CASSPDDRGSQSYEQYF
>TRBJ2-1|TRBV6-6
CASSTGTSTSF
>TRBJ2-7|TRBV5-4
CASSIDGSYEQYF
>TRBJ2-3|TRBV11-1
CASSLYPGKVTDTQYF
>TRBJ1-1|TRBV9
CASSVESSMNTEAFF
>TRBJ2-5|TRBV11-2
CASSLESLPRGTQYF
>TRBJ2-7|TRBV12-3/TRBV12-4
CASSLSVEGYEQYF
>TRBJ1-2|TRBV7-2
CASSRGQRDGYTF
>TRBJ2-1|TRBV7-2
CASSLEGSLTQFF
>TRBJ2-7|TRBV29-1
CSVDYSASGGEQYF
>TRBJ2-7|TRBV7-2
CASTLGGPSSYEQYF
>TRBJ2-3|TRBV21-1
CASSTKTSRSTDTQYF
>TRBJ2-4|TRBV18
CASSPSSGSGGNIQYF
>TRBJ2-1|TRBV10-3
CAISQGGGLSYNEQFF
>TRBJ2-3|TRBV25-1
CASSQGAYTQYF
>TRBJ2-1|TRBV7-9
CASSPRLAGVSYNEQFF
>TRBJ2-7|TRBV12-3/TRBV12-4
CASSLGDGTYEQYF
>TRBJ2-5|TRBV20-1
CSASPPWLPQETQYF
>TRBJ1-5|TRBV12-3/TRBV12-4
CASSPDWNQPQHF
>TRBJ1-5|TRBV19
CASSKGFSNQPQHF
>TRBJ2-3|TRBV3-1
CASSQHGSGGETDTQYF
>TRBJ1-3|TRBV12-3/TRBV12-4
CASSSYGSSGNTIYF
>TRBJ2-2|TRBV7-2
CASTFQASASGELFF
>TRBJ2-1|TRBV4-3
CASSQGGFGEQFF
>TRBJ1-2|TRBV24-1
CATSDLNSVDGYTF
>TRBJ2-1|TRBV24-1
CATSVVEGGPQFF
>TRBJ2-7|TRBV19
CASSVSGGPYEQYF
>TRBJ2-3|TRBV4-3
CASSQDWREGTDTQYF
>TRBJ1-2|TRBV28
CASSSGTGWVGYTF
>TRBJ2-1|TRBV7-3
CASSSTGGPTGAIGNEQFF
>TRBJ1-5|TRBV7-6
CASSSIGDQPQHF
>TRBJ2-5|TRBV5-1
CATKGQVQETQYF
>TRBJ2-1|TRBV20-1
CSAGQGREQFF
>TRBJ2-4|TRBV6-1
CASSRDRVAKNIQYF
>TRBJ1-5|TRBV18
CASSPPGGGNQPQHF
>TRBJ2-1|TRBV20-1
CSASGAAPSEQFF
>TRBJ2-7|TRBV20-1
CSAPTSGRKEQYF
>TRBJ2-2|TRBV10-1
CASTNRNTGELFF
>TRBJ2-4|TRBV20-1
CSARDPGTSGRRAKNIQYF
>TRBJ1-1|TRBV3-1
CASSQVQMSHSTEAFF
>TRBJ2-7|TRBV10-2
CASRGRDTYEQYF
>TRBJ2-1|TRBV5-1
CASSLQAGSRAEQFF
>TRBJ2-7|TRBV12-3/TRBV12-4
CASSREVTAYEQYF
>TRBJ2-7|TRBV6-5
CASSYFGGRVENEQYF
>TRBJ2-4|TRBV5-1
CASSPGTSGILAKNIQYF